Given below is one TCR beta chain in context. V was shortened by 6 bases and J by 0 bases, with 13 bases between the two germline ends. The CDR3 extends over 15 amino acids. Germline CDR1 and CDR2: SEHNR and FQNEAQ (reference sequence). Methods used by the authors: Amplification of reference gene primers provided the estimated nucleated cell counts. The protocol was immunoSEQ multiplex PCR, while the TCRdb copy is restricted to in-frame clones and leaves out a portion. The D gene and trimming were derived from the DNA, and the V and J assignments and clone size from that table. The sample shows over 400,000 clones, 86% of them seen only once. The sample is drawn from a study of blood T cell repertoires in COVID-19. Study summary: Specimens from acute and convalescent COVID-19 originated in the United States, Italy and Spain. T cells, B-cell-depleted T cells, or PBMCs provided the cDNA or gDNA that served as material.

The sequenced sample was peripheral blood. The rearrangement links TRBV7-9 to TRBJ2-3; no firm D call. The sequence derives from a woman under 40 with active or convalescent COVID-19. Here the CDR3 DNA reads TGTGCCAGCAGTAAACAGTCAACGAGCACAGATACGCAGTATTTT. This encodes CASSKQSTSTDTQYF.